The TCR beta chain described here comes from a study of shared clonotypes between healthy human individuals. Some clones are missing from TCRdb's copy, which holds only in-frame ones; the method was immunoSEQ multiplex PCR. Of approximately 2.1 million clones in the sample, approximately 95% were seen once. Trimming took 1 base from V and 0 from J, leaving 6 bases between them. This CDR3 region has 14 residues. Germline V gene data show CDR1 as LNHNV and CDR2 as YYDKDF (reference sequence). Sequencing was carried out using naive CD4+ T cells from PBMCs. Subset: CD45RA+ positively selected. V and J are TRBV15 and TRBJ1-1; D call uncertain. The sequence derives from a young man in good health. Some clones in this sample may be carry-over from other donors' samples. The CDR3 here is CATSRGNVNTEAFF. The CDR3 DNA reads as TGTGCCACCAGCAGAGGGAACGTGAACACTGAAGCTTTCTTT.